The 31 T cell receptor beta chains listed next were all sequenced from one sample in a study of T cells in Graves' hyperthyroidism and ophthalmopathy. There were TCR beta CDR3 regions amplified from RNA transcripts. The HTBI primer set drove a first-round RT-PCR of the TCR CDR3. TCRdb reanalysed the multiplex PCR reads using MiXCR and keeps one entry per CDR3 protein. The data contain roughly 500,000 distinct CDR3 sequences, roughly a quarter of them singletons. The sequenced sample consisted of blood. The receptor set was obtained from a woman aged 25-40 years with Graves' ophthalmopathy.

The rearrangement links TRBV30 to TRBJ1-5; D is uncertain. Germline values: CDR1 GTSNPN, CDR2 SVGIG (reference sequence). The V end lost 2 bases, the J end lost 0 bases, and 14 bases lay between the germline ends. The CDR3 loop spans 16 amino acids. CDR3 in DNA: TGTGCCTGGAGTCACGCTGGGGATAATAGCAATCAGCCCCAGCATTTT. It yields the protein CAWSHAGDNSNQPQHF. Supplemented by reference TRBV30 and TRBJ1-5, the full variable domain reads SQTIHQWPATLVQPVGSPLSLECTVEGTSNPNLYWYRQAAGRGLQLLFYSVGIGQISSEVPQNLSASRPQDRQFILSSKKLLLSDSGFYLCAWSHAGDNSNQPQHFGDGTRLSIL.

The chain joins TRBV7-2 to TRBJ1-1; possible D gene TRBD1, 5 bases. This CDR3 has 15 amino acids. Deletions cut 5 bases from V and 1 base from J, with 14 bases between. Germline V gene sequence: CDR1 SGHTA, CDR2 FQGNSA. The CDR3 DNA follows: TGTGCCAGCAGCCCGGGGGACCTTCGGAACACTGAAGCTTTCTTT. Its translation is CASSPGDLRNTEAFF.

This clonotype was seen many times. The V and J genes are TRBV30 and TRBJ1-2; D is uncertain. The germline V gene encodes CDR1 GTSNPN and CDR2 SVGIG (reference sequence). Trimming stripped 3 bases from V and 6 bases from J, with 11 bases between. There are 12 residues in the CDR3. CDR3 in amino acids: CAWSGEVNGYTF. The CDR3 DNA reads as TGTGCCTGGAGCGGGGAGGTAAATGGCTACACCTTC.

This clonotype was seen ten or more times. The chain couples TRBV6-1 to TRBJ2-7; D is unresolved. Germline values: CDR1 MNHNS, CDR2 SASEGT. V was trimmed by 6 bases and J by 4 bases, leaving 16 bases between them. This CDR3 comprises 14 residues. The CDR3: CASRLGPDPYEQYF. The CDR3 DNA is TGTGCCAGCAGGCTAGGACCAGATCCATACGAGCAGTACTTC.

This clonotype occurred many times. This rearrangement joins TRBV27 to TRBJ1-2, with D perhaps TRBD1 (6 bases). Per the germline V gene, CDR1 is MNHEY and CDR2 is SMNVEV (reference sequence). Trimming cost V 4 bases and J 7 bases, with 19 bases left between them. CDR3 size: 15 residues. This chain's CDR3 is CASSSHMDRGGGYTF. CDR3 nucleotides: TGTGCCAGCAGTTCCCATATGGACAGAGGGGGTGGCTACACCTTC.

This clonotype was seen a few times. The genes are TRBV3-1 and TRBJ2-7; the D gene is possibly TRBD1 (6 bases). Germline V gives CDR1 LGHDT, CDR2 YNNKEL (reference sequence). V was cut by 4 bases and J by 2 bases, with 12 bases left in between. This CDR3 spans 14 amino acids. CDR3 nucleotide sequence: TGTGCCAGCAGCCTCCTCGACAGGCCCTACGAGCAGTACTTC. Translated: CASSLLDRPYEQYF.

This clonotype came up many times. The genes are TRBV28 and TRBJ1-5, with 11 bases aligning to TRBD1. Germline-derived CDR1 and CDR2 are MDHEN and SYDVKM. J gave up 4 bases and V 4 bases, and 6 bases lay outside the gene matches. This CDR3 has 16 residues. Here the CDR3 DNA reads TGTGCCAGCAGTTCAGTAGGGACAGGGGGTAATCAGCCCCAGCATTTT. The encoded protein is CASSSVGTGGNQPQHF.

This clonotype was seen at least ten times. This chain connects TRBV12-3 or TRBV12-4 to TRBJ2-7, with 8 nucleotides matching TRBD2. The junction had 2 bases not matched to a gene; V was cut back by 8 bases and J by 2 bases. CDR3 size: 12 residues. For the CDR3, the DNA is TGTGCCAGCGCGGGGGGACCCTACGAGCAGTACTTC. The encoded protein is CASAGGPYEQYF.

At least ten counts were recorded for this clonotype. This CDR3 is CASSQEREIRGRWTEAFF. The CDR3 region has the DNA TGCGCCAGCAGCCAAGAAAGGGAAATCAGGGGGCGCTGGACTGAAGCTTTCTTT. The chain links TRBV4-1 to TRBJ1-1, with TRBD1 identical over 8 bases. With V trimmed by 0 bases and J by 5 bases, 14 bases remained unmatched. CDR3 length: 18 residues. Germline V gene sequence: CDR1 MGHRA, CDR2 YSYEKL.

This clonotype was seen many times. The chain carries TRBV12-3 or TRBV12-4 and TRBJ1-5, with D perhaps TRBD1 (6 bases). The CDR3 has 14 residues. Trimming removed 3 bases at V and 5 bases at J, with 11 bases between. CDR3 region: CASSFGGADQPQHF. CDR3 sequence (DNA): TGTGCCAGCAGTTTCGGGGGGGCGGATCAGCCCCAGCATTTT.

At least ten counts were recorded for this clonotype. The chain recombines TRBV27 with TRBJ2-5; D may be TRBD1 (8 bases). Germline CDR1 and CDR2: MNHEY and SMNVEV (reference sequence). The CDR3 is 16 residues long. The ends were cut back, 2 bases at V and 5 bases at J, with 18 bases in the middle. The CDR3 sequence is CASSLGGDRLKETQYF. The DNA for the CDR3 is TGTGCCAGCAGTTTAGGGGGGGACAGGTTAAAGGAGACCCAGTACTTC.

This clonotype was picked up a small number of times. The chain combines TRBV12-3 or TRBV12-4 with TRBJ2-5, with D unclear. This CDR3 has 14 amino acids. Trimming removed 5 bases from V and 5 bases from J, with 15 bases in between. The CDR3 region is CASSRLWQEETQYF. DNA of the CDR3: TGTGCCAGCAGTCGACTCTGGCAAGAGGAGACCCAGTACTTC.

This clonotype was observed a few times. J is TRBJ2-5 and V is TRBV19; 9 bases align to TRBD2. Germline V CDR1 and CDR2: LNHDA, SQIVND (reference sequence). CDR3 length equals 14 residues. V lost 7 bases to trimming and J lost 2 bases; unmatched junction nucleotides: 5. The CDR3 DNA follows: TGTGCCAGTACGGAGCGGGGGGCTCAAGAGACCCAGTACTTC. It yields the protein CASTERGAQETQYF.

This clonotype has a count of ten or more. The CDR3, as DNA: TGTGCCAGCACGACCTACAGGGACGATGGCTACACCTTC. It is translated as CASTTYRDDGYTF. V is TRBV6-1 and J is TRBJ1-2, with D possibly being TRBD1 (6 bases). Trimming removed 7 bases at V and 6 bases at J, with 15 bases between. The germline gives CDR1 MNHNS, CDR2 SASEGT. The CDR3 is 13 residues long.

This clonotype was detected many times. The CDR3, as DNA: TGTGCCAGCAGTTTTTCCGTCGGTGGCAATCAGCCCCAGCATTTT. It is translated as CASSFSVGGNQPQHF. The V call is TRBV27, the J call TRBJ1-5; no definite D call. Trimming stripped 3 bases from V and 2 bases from J, with 11 bases between. Germline V gives CDR1 MNHEY, CDR2 SMNVEV (reference sequence). CDR3 length equals 15 residues.

This clonotype was observed many times. The J gene is TRBJ1-5, the V gene TRBV28, with D uncertain. This CDR3 is built from 13 residues. Germline V gene lookup returns CDR1 MDHEN and CDR2 SYDVKM. Trimming stripped 10 bases from V and 3 bases from J, with 13 bases between. The CDR3 reads CATYAGNNQPQHF. For the CDR3, the DNA is TGTGCCACCTATGCTGGGAACAATCAGCCCCAGCATTTT.

The chain's CDR3 is CASSFPGQNGYTF. The CDR3, as DNA: TGTGCCAGCAGCTTTCCGGGACAGAATGGCTACACCTTC. The chain combines TRBV7-9 with TRBJ1-2, with 7 bases aligning to TRBD1. Germline V gene sequence: CDR1 SEHNR, CDR2 FQNEAQ (reference sequence). V shed 3 bases and J 6 bases; nucleotides not matched to a gene: 4. The CDR3 contains 13 residues.

This clonotype was observed a few times. J is TRBJ2-5 and V is TRBV6-1; D is possibly TRBD1 or TRBD2 (5 bases each). Deletions cut 6 bases from V and 2 bases from J, with 16 bases between. From germline, CDR1 is MNHNS and CDR2 SASEGT. This CDR3 has 15 residues. This chain's CDR3 is CASSRGVLGQETQYF. CDR3 sequence (DNA): TGTGCCAGCAGCCGAGGGGTACTAGGGCAAGAGACCCAGTACTTC.

The table lists this clonotype with many counts. The V and J genes are TRBV27 and TRBJ1-5; D ambiguous. V dropped 4 bases and J dropped 3 bases, with 10 bases sitting between them. The CDR3 has 14 amino acids. The germline gives CDR1 MNHEY, CDR2 SMNVEV (reference sequence). In DNA, the CDR3 is TGTGCCAGCAGTTCTTTAGGGCTCAATCAGCCCCAGCATTTT. It codes for CASSSLGLNQPQHF.

This clonotype was seen once. With a much larger clone just one base away, this may be a read error. V and J are TRBV5-1 and TRBJ2-5; a weak D match, TRBD1 (7 bases). The V gene lost 4 bases and the J gene lost 4 bases, with 20 bases spanning the gap. Germline V gene data show CDR1 as SGHRS and CDR2 as YFSETQ. This CDR3 is built from 16 residues. CDR3 protein: CASSDYRGGSRETQYF. In DNA form, the CDR3 reads TGCGCCAGCAGCGACTACAGGGGAGGTAGTAGAGAGACCCAGTACTTC.

The chain uses TRBV2 and TRBJ2-2, with a weak D call TRBD2 (5 bases). Deletions cut 1 base from V and 7 bases from J, with 13 bases between. The CDR3 runs 15 residues. The germline V gene encodes CDR1 SNHLY and CDR2 FYNNEI. In DNA form, the CDR3 reads TGTGCCAGCAGTGAAGTCCCACGACGGGGCGGGGAGCTGTTTTTT. Protein sequence: CASSEVPRRGGELFF.

This chain connects TRBV6-1 to TRBJ2-2, with a tentative D call TRBD1 (6 bases). V dropped 6 bases and J dropped 9 bases, with 14 bases sitting between them. The germline V gene has CDR1 MNHNS and CDR2 SASEGT. The CDR3 loop spans 13 amino acids. The CDR3 is CASSVDTGRELFF. CDR3 bases: TGTGCCAGCAGCGTCGATACAGGGAGGGAGCTGTTTTTT.

The genes are TRBV12-3 or TRBV12-4 and TRBJ2-5; 7 bases agree with TRBD1. After removal of 4 bases from V and 2 bases from J, the junction contained 4 bases not matched to a gene. The CDR3 has 14 residues. In DNA form, the CDR3 reads TGTGCCAGCAGTTCACAGGGGCCGCAAGAGACCCAGTACTTC. Its translation is CASSSQGPQETQYF.

The sample holds many counts of this clonotype. This chain's CDR3 is CASSLVTGAGGELFF. CDR3 in DNA: TGTGCCAGCAGTTTAGTAACAGGGGCTGGCGGGGAGCTGTTTTTT. The chain couples TRBV12-3 or TRBV12-4 to TRBJ2-2, with TRBD1 matching 7 bases. This CDR3 region has 15 residues. J lost 7 bases, V lost 1 base, and 6 bases had no gene match.

The rearrangement uses TRBV12-3 or TRBV12-4 and TRBJ1-2, with unresolved D. The CDR3 length is 12 residues. The V and J ends lost 5 bases and 7 bases respectively, with 11 bases between them. CDR3 region: CASSPSPGGYTF. CDR3 DNA: TGTGCCAGCAGTCCCTCCCCCGGTGGCTACACCTTC.

This clonotype has only a few counts. This chain connects TRBV6-5 to TRBJ1-3, with D perhaps TRBD1 (5 bases). This CDR3 spans 15 amino acids. CDR1 and CDR2 (germline): MNHEY, SVGAGI. The ends were cut back, 5 bases at V and 0 bases at J, with 11 bases in the middle. The CDR3 here is CASSRGRSSGNTIYF. The CDR3 DNA follows: TGTGCCAGCAGTCGGGGACGGTCCTCTGGAAACACCATATATTTT.

This chain's CDR3 is CASSLGLSGGTSGNTIYF. The CDR3 bases are TGTGCCAGCAGTTTAGGATTATCGGGGGGTACGTCTGGAAACACCATATATTTT. This chain joins TRBV12-3 or TRBV12-4 and TRBJ1-3, with D perhaps TRBD1 (5 bases). The ends were cut back, 1 base at V and 1 base at J, with 17 bases in the middle. The CDR3 has 18 residues.

A few counts support this clonotype. The chain links TRBV5-4 to TRBJ1-2, with 9 bases fitting TRBD1. This CDR3 is built from 14 residues. The germline CDR1 and CDR2 sequences are SGHNT and YYREEE (reference sequence). V trimming: 4 bases; J trimming: 3 bases; junction bases outside the gene matches: 4. The CDR3 DNA is TGTGCCAGCAGCCCCCGGGACAGGGACTATGGCTACACCTTC. Protein: CASSPRDRDYGYTF.

This clonotype was counted ten times or more. The chain is built from TRBV12-3 or TRBV12-4 and TRBJ1-2; TRBD1 agrees at 10 bases. V lost 5 bases to trimming and J lost 4 bases; unmatched junction nucleotides: 4. The CDR3 spans 14 residues. The DNA for the CDR3 is TGTGCCAGCAGTCGGACAGGGGGGAGCTATGGCTACACCTTC. It encodes CASSRTGGSYGYTF.

This clonotype was recorded at least ten times. The CDR3 loop reads CASILNDRGNQPQHF. The CDR3 DNA follows: TGTGCCAGCATCCTAAACGACAGGGGGAATCAGCCCCAGCATTTT. The V call is TRBV6-1, the J call TRBJ1-5; 9 nucleotides agree with TRBD1. Per germline, CDR1 MNHNS and CDR2 SASEGT. With V trimmed by 7 bases and J by 4 bases, 8 bases remained unmatched. There are 15 residues in the CDR3.

This clonotype occurred many times. This may be a read error: a much more frequent sequence differs by one nucleotide. The CDR3 ends on some other residue instead of the conserved phenylalanine or tryptophan, so this is likely a read error. V usage is TRBV28 and J usage is TRBJ1-1, with D hard to call. The CDR3 sequence is 13 residues long. The V gene lost 5 bases and the J gene lost 1 base, with 8 bases spanning the gap. Per the germline V gene, CDR1 is MDHEN and CDR2 is SYDVKM. CDR3 residues: CASSPAQNTEAFS. The DNA of the CDR3 is TGTGCCAGCAGTCCAGCACAGAACACTGAAGCTTTCTCT.